The 7 T cell receptor beta chains below come from one sample, sequenced in a study of cytomegalovirus exposure and HLA in healthy donors (dated by TCRdb to between 2016 and 2019). The library relied on the immunoSEQ multiplex PCR assay. The multiplex PCR relied on a mix of 60 forward primers for TCR Vbeta segments and 13 reverse primers for TCR Jbeta segments. This is the immuneACCESS table as TCRdb keeps it, with only in-frame sequences that have V and J called. A part of the clones is gone; compared with another copy, unresolved V genes explain less than half, and the rest is unexplained. The sample table holds 150,000 to 200,000 clones, of which 80% to 85% were seen once. The biggest ten clones account for around 1.7% of the sample. The specimen sequenced was PBMCs. The receptor set was obtained from a young woman in good health and CMV-seronegative.

This clone has a single count. The chain carries TRBV7-2 and TRBJ2-5; D might be TRBD2 (6 bases). Trimming took 5 bases from V and 1 from J, leaving 17 bases between them. This CDR3 contains 16 residues. Germline V lookup: CDR1 SGHTA, CDR2 FQGNSA. The CDR3 coding sequence is TGTGCCAGCAGCCCGAGGCGGGGTACAATCCAAGAGACCCAGTACTTC. Encoded protein: CASSPRRGTIQETQYF.

This chain links TRBV5-1 with TRBJ1-1; D uncertain. The germline gives CDR1 SGHRS, CDR2 YFSETQ. This CDR3 spans 12 amino acids. V was pared by 4 bases and J by 7 bases, with 11 bases between. The CDR3 nucleotides are TGCGCCAGCAGCGACACATACCTTGAAGCTTTCTTT. It specifies CASSDTYLEAFF.

The rearrangement uses TRBV11-3 and TRBJ2-1; 11 nucleotides align to TRBD2. Germline lookup yields CDR1 SGHNT and CDR2 YENEEA. The CDR3 extends over 15 amino acids. With V trimmed by 5 bases and J by 5 bases, 5 bases remained unmatched. CDR3 DNA: TGTGCCAGCAGCGAACCGGGACTAGCGGACAATGAGCAGTTCTTC. Protein sequence: CASSEPGLADNEQFF.

V is TRBV2 and J is TRBJ2-1; D gene ambiguous. This CDR3 spans 13 amino acids. V gave up 6 bases and J gave up 0 bases, with 6 bases separating them. Germline-derived CDR1 and CDR2 are SNHLY and FYNNEI. In DNA form, the CDR3 reads TGTGCCAGCAGGACTGGCTCCTACAATGAGCAGTTCTTC. Translation gives CASRTGSYNEQFF. Full variable domain (rest looked up from reference TRBV2 and TRBJ2-1): EPEVTQTPSHQVTQMGQEVILRCVPISNHLYFYWYRQILGQKVEFLVSFYNNEISEKSEIFDDQFSVERPDGSNFTLKIRSTKLEDSAMYFCASRTGSYNEQFFGPGTRLTVL.

The gene calls are TRBV7-2 and TRBJ2-4; possibly TRBD2 for D (5 bases). V was trimmed by 6 bases and J by 7 bases, leaving 13 bases between them. This CDR3 is built from 13 residues. The V gene's germline CDR1 is SGHTA and CDR2 FQGNSA. CDR3 in amino acids: CASSLYSVNIQYF. The CDR3 nucleotides are TGTGCCAGCAGTTTATATAGCGTGAACATTCAGTACTTC.

The chain joins TRBV7-2 to TRBJ2-3; 7 bases agree with TRBD2. This CDR3 has 14 residues. Germline trimming cut 5 bases from V and 6 bases from J; bases unmatched to any gene: 8. CDR1 and CDR2 (germline): SGHTA, FQGNSA. The CDR3 reads CASSPGLVVDTQYF. In nucleotides, the CDR3 is TGTGCCAGCAGCCCCGGACTAGTCGTGGATACGCAGTATTTT.

This chain links TRBV7-2 with TRBJ2-7, with 9 bases lining up with TRBD2. The trim removed 4 bases at V and 7 bases at J, leaving 11 bases unmatched. The CDR3 has 15 amino acids. Germline loops: CDR1 SGHTA, CDR2 FQGNSA. The CDR3 region is CASSSKAGGRGEQYF. DNA of the CDR3: TGTGCCAGCAGCTCCAAGGCTGGCGGGAGGGGGGAGCAGTACTTC. The full variable domain, with the rest looked up from reference TRBV7-2 and TRBJ2-7, is GAGVSQSPSNKVTEKGKDVELRCDPISGHTALYWYRQSLGQGLEFLIYFQGNSAPDKSGLPSDRFSAERTGGSVSTLTIQRTQQEDSAVYLCASSSKAGGRGEQYFGPGTRLTVT.